This T cell receptor beta chain originates from a study of post-analysis software for immune sequencing data. The study, taken as a whole, reports: With F measure, samples from one preparation batch clustered together strongly. A few TRBV segments occurring more often in patients than controls included TRBV5-6, TRBV5-1 and TRBV20-1.

cDNA libraries for TCR beta contained unique molecular identifiers. TCRdb re-called the PCR reads through MiXCR, storing one row per CDR3 protein. The sample consists of hundreds of thousands of distinct CDR3 sequences, around 60% of them appearing once. The CDR3 is 14 residues long. Germline V gene lookup returns CDR1 SQVTM and CDR2 ANQGSEA. V trimming: 4 bases; J trimming: 4 bases; junction bases outside the gene matches: 10. A few counts support this clonotype. The antigen is undetermined. The sequenced sample consisted of blood. This TCR was sampled from a girl aged 2-15 years with multiple sclerosis. The rearrangement uses TRBV29-1 and TRBJ2-7; 7 nucleotides agree with TRBD2. In nucleotides, the CDR3 is TGCAGCGTTGGGAAGCGGGGAATATTATACGAGCAGTACTTC. It encodes CSVGKRGILYEQYF.